Reported below is one T cell receptor beta chain. Its target is unknown. V dropped 3 bases and J dropped 2; count of bases not matched to a gene: 6. This CDR3 region has 15 residues. Germline V gene sequence: CDR1 LNHDA, CDR2 SQIVND (reference sequence). The sample originates from a study of T cells in Graves' hyperthyroidism and ophthalmopathy. Study summary: Once the initial diagnosis was made, peripheral blood was obtained before any treatment.

TCR beta CDR3 region amplification was performed from RNA transcripts. RT-PCR in the first round (using the HTBI primer set) targeted the TCR CDR3. TCRdb recomputed calls from the multiplex PCR reads with MiXCR, one row per CDR3 protein. This sample has hundreds of thousands of distinct CDR3 sequences; less than 25% occur once, and the top ten carry approximately 49%. The study's findings and limits: Blood shared most expanded thyroid clonotypes above 0.001.

Sample: blood. The chain links TRBV19 to TRBJ1-2, with 7 bases matching TRBD1. This receptor was obtained from a woman between 70 and 85 years old with Graves' ophthalmopathy. For the CDR3, the DNA is TGTGCCAGTAGTATTCGGGACAGCTTAAACTATGGCTACACCTTC. Residues: CASSIRDSLNYGYTF.